Listed here is a single TCR beta chain. Its target is unknown. CDR3 length equals 17 residues. Germline lookup yields CDR1 LNHNV and CDR2 YYDKDF (reference sequence). Deletions cut 1 base from V and 2 bases from J, with 14 bases between. This entry is derived from a study of T cell repertoires in cytomegalovirus infection. Study information: Public TCR beta signatures provided an indication of both CMV infection and a matching HLA type.

TCRdb re-called the reads with MiXCR, one entry per CDR3 protein. In the table there are more than 350,000 distinct CDR3 sequences, approximately 33% of which are singletons. Study-level results: There were HLA-C-restricted CMV-specific TCR beta clonotypes dominating the ex vivo response. CMV carriers with the relevant HLA were identified by cumulative public TCR beta family frequency.

This clonotype originated in a human donor in good health (CMV status not recorded). Some clones in this sample may be carry-over from other donors' samples. Sequencing input: PBMCs. The V and J genes are TRBV15 and TRBJ2-2, with unresolved D. As DNA, the CDR3 is TGTGCCACCAGCAGAGTGAGCCTAGGGTCCAACACCGGGGAGCTGTTTTTT. It is translated as CATSRVSLGSNTGELFF. The full variable domain, completed using reference TRBV15 and TRBJ2-2, is DAMVIQNPRYQVTQFGKPVTLSCSQTLNHNVMYWYQQKSSQAPKLLFHYYDKDFNNEADTPDNFQSRRPNTSFCFLDIRSPGLGDTAMYLCATSRVSLGSNTGELFFGEGSRLTVL.